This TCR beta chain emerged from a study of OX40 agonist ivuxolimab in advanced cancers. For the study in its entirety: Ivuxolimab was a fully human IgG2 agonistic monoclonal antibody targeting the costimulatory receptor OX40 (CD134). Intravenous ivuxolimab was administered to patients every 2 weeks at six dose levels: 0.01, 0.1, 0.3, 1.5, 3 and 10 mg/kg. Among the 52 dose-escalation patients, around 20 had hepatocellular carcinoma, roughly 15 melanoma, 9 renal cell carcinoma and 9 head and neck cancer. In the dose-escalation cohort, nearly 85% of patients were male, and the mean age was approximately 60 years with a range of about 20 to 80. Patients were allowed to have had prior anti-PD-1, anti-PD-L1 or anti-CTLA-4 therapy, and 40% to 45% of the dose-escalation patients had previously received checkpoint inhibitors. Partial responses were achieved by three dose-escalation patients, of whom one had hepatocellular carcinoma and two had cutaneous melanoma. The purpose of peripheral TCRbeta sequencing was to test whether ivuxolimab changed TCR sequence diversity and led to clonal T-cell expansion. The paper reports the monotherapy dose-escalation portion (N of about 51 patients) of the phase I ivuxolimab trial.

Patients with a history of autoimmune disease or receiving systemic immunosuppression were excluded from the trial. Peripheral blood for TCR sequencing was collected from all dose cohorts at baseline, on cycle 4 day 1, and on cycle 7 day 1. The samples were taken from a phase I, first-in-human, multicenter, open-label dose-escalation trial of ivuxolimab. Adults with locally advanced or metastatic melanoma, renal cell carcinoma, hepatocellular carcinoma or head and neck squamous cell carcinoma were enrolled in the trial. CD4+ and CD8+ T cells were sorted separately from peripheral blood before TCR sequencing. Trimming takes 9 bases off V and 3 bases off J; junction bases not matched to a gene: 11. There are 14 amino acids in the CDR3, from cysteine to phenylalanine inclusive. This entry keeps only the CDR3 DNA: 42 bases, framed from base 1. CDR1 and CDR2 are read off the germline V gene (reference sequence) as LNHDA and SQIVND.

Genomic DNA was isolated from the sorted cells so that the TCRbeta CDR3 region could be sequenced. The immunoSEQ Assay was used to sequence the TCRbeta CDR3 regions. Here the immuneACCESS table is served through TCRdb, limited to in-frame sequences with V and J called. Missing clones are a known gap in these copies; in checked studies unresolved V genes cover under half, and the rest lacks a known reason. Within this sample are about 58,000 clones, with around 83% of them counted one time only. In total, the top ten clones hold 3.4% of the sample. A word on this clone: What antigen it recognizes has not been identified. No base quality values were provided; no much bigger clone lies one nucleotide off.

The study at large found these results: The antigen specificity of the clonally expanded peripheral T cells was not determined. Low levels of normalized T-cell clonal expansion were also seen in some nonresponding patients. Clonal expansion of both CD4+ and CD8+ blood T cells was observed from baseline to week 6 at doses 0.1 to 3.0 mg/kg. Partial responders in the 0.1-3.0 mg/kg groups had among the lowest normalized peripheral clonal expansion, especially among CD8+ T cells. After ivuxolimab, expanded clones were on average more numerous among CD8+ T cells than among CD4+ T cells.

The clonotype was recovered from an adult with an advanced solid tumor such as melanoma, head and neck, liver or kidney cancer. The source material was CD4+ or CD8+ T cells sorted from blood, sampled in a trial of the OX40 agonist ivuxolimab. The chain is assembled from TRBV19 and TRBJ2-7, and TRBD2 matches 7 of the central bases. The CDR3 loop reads CASQSRAGHYEQYF. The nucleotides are TGTGCCAGCCAATCACGAGCGGGGCACTACGAGCAGTACTTC.